A single sample gave rise to the 12 T cell receptor beta chains below, sequenced in a study of blood T cell repertoires in COVID-19 (dated by TCRdb to 2018 to 2021). The protocol used for the library was the immunoSEQ multiplex PCR assay. TCRdb's version of the immuneACCESS table is confined to in-frame rearrangements and falls short of the full clone set. An unresolved V gene accounts for under half of the shortfall where checked; the remainder is of unknown origin. This sample has around 190,000 clones in its table, and around 83% of those were observed once. Under 10% of the sample is taken by the ten largest. Material for sequencing was peripheral blood. The receptors were gathered from a woman in her sixties or seventies with COVID-19, enrolled during active disease.

The V call is TRBV7-9, the J call TRBJ1-5; no clear D. The CDR3 is made up of 14 amino acids. V shed 0 bases and J shed 4 bases, with 7 bases lying between them. Germline-derived CDR1 and CDR2 are SEHNR and FQNEAQ (reference sequence). The CDR3 DNA reads TGTGCCAGCAGCTTAGCGAGGGAAAATCAGCCCCAGCATTTT. As protein: CASSLARENQPQHF.

This sequence joins TRBV18 and TRBJ2-2; 8 bases match TRBD1. The CDR3 has 16 residues. Unmatched junction bases numbered 6, after V lost 4 bases and J lost 2 bases. Germline assignment: CDR1 KGHSH and CDR2 LQKENI. CDR3 in DNA: TGTGCCAGCTCACAACAGGGGGGAACTAACACCGGGGAGCTGTTTTTT. The encoded protein is CASSQQGGTNTGELFF. Full variable domain (rest looked up from reference TRBV18 and TRBJ2-2): NAGVMQNPRHLVRRRGQEARLRCSPMKGHSHVYWYRQLPEEGLKFMVYLQKENIIDESGMPKERFSAEFPKEGPSILRIQQVVRGDSAAYFCASSQQGGTNTGELFFGEGSRLTVL.

J is TRBJ2-7 and V is TRBV15, with TRBD2 matching over 7 bases. Germline CDR1 LNHNV, CDR2 YYDKDF (reference sequence). The CDR3 is made up of 15 amino acids. Losses at the gene ends were 1 base for V and 5 bases for J; bases not matched to a gene: 8. The CDR3 coding sequence is TGTGCCACCAGCAGAGTCCCGCGGGAGATAGACGAGCAGTACTTC. Translation gives CATSRVPREIDEQYF.

The chain combines TRBV2 with TRBJ2-2, with TRBD2 identical over 11 bases. J gave up 5 bases and V 6 bases, and 5 bases lay outside the gene matches. CDR3 length: 15 amino acids. Per germline, CDR1 SNHLY and CDR2 FYNNEI. This CDR3 is CASRLLAGGTGELFF. CDR3 bases: TGTGCCAGCAGGCTCCTAGCGGGAGGTACCGGGGAGCTGTTTTTT.

CDR3 DNA sequence: TGTGCCATCAGGACCGGGACAGGGGAAGAGACCCAGTACTTC. Translation gives CAIRTGTGEETQYF. The rearrangement joins TRBV10-3 to TRBJ2-5; 10 bases are a match to TRBD1. The V gene's germline CDR1 is ENHRY and CDR2 SYGVKD. J was trimmed by 3 bases and V by 6 bases; bases with no gene match: 4. The length of the CDR3 is 14 residues.

The CDR3 DNA follows: TGCAGCGTTGGTCTTCGGGGCTCCTACAATGAGCAGTTCTTC. This gives the protein CSVGLRGSYNEQFF. V and J are TRBV29-1 and TRBJ2-1; TRBD2 might be the D (5 bases). The CDR3 totals 14 residues. The germline V gene encodes CDR1 SQVTM and CDR2 ANQGSEA. V was shortened by 4 bases and J by 0 bases, with 10 bases between the two germline ends.

Written as DNA, the CDR3 is TGTGCCAGCAGTTTACTTCTAGCGGGAGGTACGAACACCGGGGAGCTGTTTTTT. Encoded protein: CASSLLLAGGTNTGELFF. J is TRBJ2-2 and V is TRBV27, with TRBD2 identical over 11 bases. CDR1 and CDR2 from the germline V gene are MNHEY and SMNVEV (reference sequence). V gave up 2 bases and J gave up 0 bases; unmatched junction bases: 5. The CDR3 spans 18 residues.

This clone has a handful of counts. The chain couples TRBV18 to TRBJ2-7; tentative D call: TRBD1 (6 bases). The V gene's germline CDR1 is KGHSH and CDR2 LQKENI. The CDR3 covers 17 residues. V lost 4 bases to trimming and J lost 2 bases, with 21 bases between them. The CDR3 protein is CASSRKGQPSTTYEQYF. CDR3 nucleotides: TGTGCCAGCTCACGCAAAGGACAGCCGAGTACCACCTACGAGCAGTACTTC.

This clone was counted a single time. This chain uses TRBV5-1 with TRBJ2-7, with TRBD1 matching over 7 bases. Per germline, CDR1 SGHRS and CDR2 YFSETQ. V lost 4 bases, J lost 7 bases, and 17 bases stayed unmatched. The CDR3 extends over 16 amino acids. CDR3 residues: CASSLGSGTETEEQYF. The CDR3 nucleotides are TGCGCCAGCAGCCTGGGATCCGGGACAGAGACCGAGGAGCAGTACTTC.

The chain joins TRBV6-1 to TRBJ2-3; 7 bases fit TRBD2. This CDR3 is 16 amino acids long. J was trimmed by 0 bases and V by 2 bases; bases with no gene match: 5. CDR1 is MNHNS, CDR2 SASEGT, per germline. CDR3 sequence: CASSERGSGSTDTQYF. In DNA, the CDR3 is TGTGCCAGCAGTGAACGCGGTAGCGGGAGCACAGATACGCAGTATTTT.

This rearrangement joins TRBV2 to TRBJ2-1; D is perhaps TRBD1 (7 bases). V was cut by 8 bases and J by 2 bases, with 13 bases left in between. Germline CDR1 SNHLY, CDR2 FYNNEI. The CDR3 loop spans 14 amino acids. The CDR3 spells CASGGDSTYNEQFF. The CDR3, as DNA: TGTGCCAGCGGAGGGGACAGCACCTACAATGAGCAGTTCTTC.

The chain combines TRBV5-1 with TRBJ2-5; 8 nucleotides align to TRBD2. This CDR3 region has 14 residues. Losses at the gene ends were 3 bases for V and 1 base for J; bases not matched to a gene: 2. Germline V gene sequence: CDR1 SGHRS, CDR2 YFSETQ. This chain's CDR3 is CASSSGLAQETQYF. For the CDR3, the DNA is TGCGCCAGCAGCTCCGGACTAGCCCAAGAGACCCAGTACTTC.